This is a list of T cell receptor beta chains from one sample in a study of cytomegalovirus exposure and HLA in healthy donors. Produced via immunoSEQ multiplex PCR; TCRdb's table is partial and in-frame only. This table holds 97,000 or so clones, over 8% found once. The source material was PBMCs. These receptors originate from a man between 45 and 60 years old in good health and CMV-seropositive. Each CDR3 is given with its conserved first and last residue. The order of the fields is CDR3 length, J gene, clone size, D gene, V gene, CDR3 DNA, CDR3 protein. A D gene is named only where the DNA matches it firmly. Only some rows state a clone size, as once, few, many or a class for expanded clones.

>15|TRBJ2-3|-|TRBD2|TRBV7-3
TGTGCCAGCAGCTTGTTCGGGAGGGCCGGGGATACGCAGTATTTT
CASSLFGRAGDTQYF
>13|TRBJ2-7|few|-|TRBV19
TGTGCCAGTAGTATTGGCAGGGGCGGAGAGCAGTACTTC
CASSIGRGGEQYF
>16|TRBJ1-2|-|TRBD1|TRBV6-1
TGTGCCAGCAGTGGGACCGGGACAGGGGTACGGTATGGCTACACCTTC
CASSGTGTGVRYGYTF
>16|TRBJ2-1|-|TRBD1|TRBV10-3
TGTGCCATCAGTGAGTCGATATCGGGACAGGCCAATGAGCAGTTCTTC
CAISESISGQANEQFF
>15|TRBJ2-1|few|TRBD2|TRBV5-1
TGCGCCAGCAGCGCCGGGACTAGCGCTTACAATGAGCAGTTCTTC
CASSAGTSAYNEQFF
>14|TRBJ2-7|-|-|TRBV18
TGTGCCAGCCGAGAAGGCGGGATCTCCTACGAGCAGTACTTC
CASREGGISYEQYF
>14|TRBJ2-1|-|-|TRBV6-1
TGTGCCAGCAGTGGCCTCCCTAGCGCGAAGGGGCAGTTCTTC
CASSGLPSAKGQFF
>15|TRBJ2-7|-|-|TRBV19
TGTGCCAGTAGTATTTTCCGCGGAAGCTCCTACGAGCAGTACTTC
CASSIFRGSSYEQYF
>16|TRBJ2-7|few|TRBD2|TRBV27
TGTGCCAGCAGTCCTGCTAGCGGGATAATTCCCTACGAGCAGTACTTC
CASSPASGIIPYEQYF
>15|TRBJ2-3|few|TRBD2|TRBV2
TGTGCCAGCAGGACTAGCGGGAGGGCTTCAGATACGCAGTATTTT
CASRTSGRASDTQYF
>13|TRBJ1-2|few|TRBD1|TRBV5-4
TGTGCCAGCAGCTTCCCCAGGGGGAAGGGCTACACCTTC
CASSFPRGKGYTF
>17|TRBJ2-2|few|TRBD2|TRBV5-1
TGCGCCAGCAGCTTGGCCCTCCTAGCGGGAGGGATCGGGGAGCTGTTTTTT
CASSLALLAGGIGELFF
>15|TRBJ1-1|few|-|TRBV18
TGTGCCAGCTCACCTAACCAACAGGGGAACACTGAAGCTTTCTTT
CASSPNQQGNTEAFF
>16|TRBJ1-4|-|-|TRBV19
TGTGCCAGTAGTATACGTCCGGCGGGGACTAATGAAAAACTGTTTTTT
CASSIRPAGTNEKLFF
>12|TRBJ2-1|few|-|TRBV10-3
TGTGCCATCAGTGACTCGGGGAATGAGCAGTTCTTC
CAISDSGNEQFF
>15|TRBJ2-6|few|-|TRBV28
TGTGCCAGCAGGCCTACAGGAACTGGGGCCAACGTCCTGACTTTC
CASRPTGTGANVLTF
>14|TRBJ1-2|-|TRBD1|TRBV6-5
TGTGCCAGCAGTTACGGCAGGACAGGGTTCGGCTACACCTTC
CASSYGRTGFGYTF
>14|TRBJ1-2|-|TRBD1|TRBV6-1
TGTGCCAGCAGTACAGGGGGCTACAGGGATGGCTACACCTTC
CASSTGGYRDGYTF
>15|TRBJ2-5|few|-|TRBV19
TGTGCCAGTAGTATAGGGCGCGGCAGGGTGGAGACCCAGTACTTC
CASSIGRGRVETQYF
>15|TRBJ2-2|few|TRBD1|TRBV30
TGTGCCGCGACAGGGAGAGTTGCGAACACCGGGGAGCTGTTTTTT
CAATGRVANTGELFF
>13|TRBJ1-6|-|TRBD1|TRBV5-6
TGTGCCAGCAGCCGGGACAGGCCCTCACCCCTCCACTTT
CASSRDRPSPLHF
>15|TRBJ2-7|-|TRBD2|TRBV19
TGTGCCAGTAGTTATGGACTAGCGGCAGTGTACGAGCAGTACTTC
CASSYGLAAVYEQYF
>15|TRBJ1-4|few|-|TRBV5-1
TGCGCCAGCAGCTTGGCCCTCCGGAGGGAGGAAAAACTGTTTTTT
CASSLALRREEKLFF
>20|TRBJ2-5|-|TRBD2|TRBV10-1
TGCGCCAGCAGCGACTTAAGGGGACTAGCGGGAACTACTGGCCAAGAGACCCAGTACTTC
CASSDLRGLAGTTGQETQYF
>15|TRBJ1-5|-|-|TRBV19
TGTGCCAGTAGTATTACACGGGTGGGCAATCAGCCCCAGCATTTT
CASSITRVGNQPQHF
>15|TRBJ2-7|-|-|TRBV7-2
TGTGCCAGCTCCTGGGAGGGGGGGTCGTTCTACGAGCAGTACTTC
CASSWEGGSFYEQYF
>14|TRBJ2-1|few|-|TRBV5-1
TGCGCCAGCAGTAGTTCGAGCAGGGGAAGCGAGCAGTTCTTC
CASSSSSRGSEQFF
>15|TRBJ1-2|few|-|TRBV4-2
TGTGCCAGCAGCCAAACACAGGCCTCTAACTATGGCTACACCTTC
CASSQTQASNYGYTF
>16|TRBJ2-2|few|TRBD1|TRBV5-1
TGCGCCAGCAGCCCGGGACAGGGATGGGAGACCGGGGAGCTGTTTTTT
CASSPGQGWETGELFF
>16|TRBJ2-1|-|TRBD2|TRBV6-6
TGTGCCAGCAGTTACTCGCCTAGCGGGAGAAGCCATGAGCAGTTCTTC
CASSYSPSGRSHEQFF
>16|TRBJ2-4|-|-|TRBV7-9
TGTGCCAGCAGCTTAGCGCCAGGACTACTCGAAAACATTCAGTACTTC
CASSLAPGLLENIQYF
>12|TRBJ2-1|-|-|TRBV4-3
TGCGCCAGCAGCCAAGAGGGGGGAACACAGTTCTTC
CASSQEGGTQFF
>15|TRBJ2-6|-|-|TRBV2
TGTGCCAGCAGTTCAGGGTTCTCTGGGGCCAACGTCCTGACTTTC
CASSSGFSGANVLTF
>17|TRBJ2-4|-|TRBD2|TRBV28
TGTGCCAGCAGTCCCGGGACTAGCGGGATCACCAAAAACATTCAGTACTTC
CASSPGTSGITKNIQYF
>15|TRBJ2-3|few|TRBD1|TRBV11-2
TGTGCCAGTCAGGGACAGGGCCTAGGCACAGATACGCAGTATTTT
CASQGQGLGTDTQYF
>15|TRBJ2-5|-|-|TRBV5-1
TGCGCCAGCAGCCCCCTACCTCCGCCTCAAGAGACCCAGTACTTC
CASSPLPPPQETQYF
>14|TRBJ2-7|few|-|TRBV7-3
TGTGCCAGCAGCCTGCAGGATGGCCCCTACGAGCAGTACTTC
CASSLQDGPYEQYF
>15|TRBJ2-4|few|-|TRBV25-1
TGTGCCAGCAGTGAATCTGGCTTAGCCAAAAACATTCAGTACTTC
CASSESGLAKNIQYF
>15|TRBJ2-3|few|TRBD2|TRBV10-2
TGCGCCAGCAGCCGGACTAGCGGGAGCGCAGATACGCAGTATTTT
CASSRTSGSADTQYF
>14|TRBJ2-1|-|TRBD2|TRBV14
TGTGCCAGCAGCCTCCTCGGACTAGCGGCTGAGCAGTTCTTC
CASSLLGLAAEQFF
>13|TRBJ2-7|few|-|TRBV7-7
TGTGCCAGCGCCCAGGGGCTTACCTACGAGCAGTACTTC
CASAQGLTYEQYF
>15|TRBJ2-5|few|-|TRBV6-1
TGTGCCAGCAGTGTAGGCAGGGGAATCGAAGAGACCCAGTACTTC
CASSVGRGIEETQYF
>15|TRBJ2-3|-|-|TRBV7-3
TGTGCCAGCAGCTTATTAGCGGAACCGGGAGATACGCAGTATTTT
CASSLLAEPGDTQYF
>14|TRBJ2-1|-|-|TRBV14
TGTGCCAGCAGCCAAGCGGGAGCCTACAATGAGCAGTTCTTC
CASSQAGAYNEQFF